This is a list of T cell receptor beta chains from one sample in a study of CD8 T cells in ankylosing spondylitis. TCRdb passed the 5' RACE reads through MiXCR, listing each CDR3 protein once. In the table there are some 130,000 distinct CDR3 sequences, roughly 8.8% of which are singletons. The sequencing input was blood, either unsorted or a sorted T cell fraction (not recorded which). These receptor sequences come from a male donor with ankylosing spondylitis or in good health (not recorded which). CDR3s include the opening cysteine and the closing phenylalanine or tryptophan. A D gene is named only where the DNA matches it firmly. Not every row has a clone size; where given, it reads once, few, many or a size class.

TRBJ2-1 | TRBV5-6 | NA | 15 | many | TGTGCCAGCAGCTTATCTGTCCCCTCCTACAATGAGCAGTTCTTC | CASSLSVPSYNEQFF
TRBJ2-1 | TRBV11-1 | TRBD1 | 16 | few | TGTGCCAGCAGCCCTCGACAGGGGAGAGCTTCGAATGAGCAGTTCTTC | CASSPRQGRASNEQFF
TRBJ2-1 | TRBV20-1 | NA | 13 | many | TGCAGTGCTAGTGCAGGTGGCTACAATGAGCAGTTCTTC | CSASAGGYNEQFF
TRBJ2-7 | TRBV6-2/TRBV6-3 | NA | 15 | many | TGTGCCAGCAGTTACCCCCCCTTGGACCCCCACGAGCAGTACTTC | CASSYPPLDPHEQYF
TRBJ2-1 | TRBV20-1 | TRBD2 | 14 | many | TGCAGTGCTAGAGATCCTGGAGCGGGATATGAGCAGTTCTTC | CSARDPGAGYEQFF
TRBJ1-1 | TRBV12-3/TRBV12-4 | NA | 14 | many | TGTGCCAGCAAACCGGCCAGGGGTGCCACTGAAGCTTTCTTT | CASKPARGATEAFF
TRBJ2-1 | TRBV5-4 | TRBD2 | 19 | many | TGTGCCAGCAGCTTGGAGTCTAGCGGAGCGGATTTTGCCTACAATGAGCAGTTCTTC | CASSLESSGADFAYNEQFF
TRBJ2-5 | TRBV20-1 | NA | 13 | many | TGCAGTGCTTACAGCGCGTTCGAAGAGACCCAGTACTTC | CSAYSAFEETQYF
TRBJ2-7 | TRBV12-3/TRBV12-4 | TRBD2 | 17 | NA | TGTGCCAGCAGCCTCCAGACTAGCGGGACTGTATCCTACGAGCAGTACTTC | CASSLQTSGTVSYEQYF
TRBJ2-6 | TRBV20-1 | NA | 17 | NA | TGCAGTGCTAGAGTTCGCTACCCAAGCTCTGGGGCCAACGTCCTGACTTTC | CSARVRYPSSGANVLTF
TRBJ2-5 | TRBV18 | NA | 13 | few | TGTGCCAGCTCAATGGGGGGCCAAGAGACCCAGTACTTC | CASSMGGQETQYF
TRBJ1-5 | TRBV11-3 | NA | 16 | many | TGTGCCAGCAGCTTCGGGAACAGGGAAGGAAATCAGCCCCAGCATTTT | CASSFGNREGNQPQHF
TRBJ1-1 | TRBV20-1 | NA | 17 | NA | TGCAGTGCTAGGCTTTATGTTGACGGAACCCCAACCACTGAAGCTTTCTTT | CSARLYVDGTPTTEAFF
TRBJ2-7 | TRBV28 | TRBD2 | 15 | many | TGTGCCAGCAGGGGACTAGCGGAAATCTCCTACGAGCAGTACTTC | CASRGLAEISYEQYF
TRBJ2-2 | TRBV7-3 | NA | 16 | many | TGTGCCAGCAGCACACCCGAGGGGTTGAACACCGGGGAGCTGTTTTTT | CASSTPEGLNTGELFF
TRBJ2-1 | TRBV4-2 | TRBD1 | 13 | many | TGTGCCAGCAGCCACCCAGGGGGCCCTGAGCAGTTCTTC | CASSHPGGPEQFF
TRBJ2-7 | TRBV7-2 | NA | 12 | many | TGTGCCAGCAGCTTCTTTGTGCTCGAGCAGTACTTC | CASSFFVLEQYF
TRBJ2-1 | TRBV7-2 | TRBD2 | 15 | many | TGTGCCAGCAGCTTTAGAGCGGGAGACTACAATGAGCAGTTCTTC | CASSFRAGDYNEQFF
TRBJ2-7 | TRBV7-2 | NA | 15 | many | TGTGCCAGCAGCTCGCAGGGGGGCGGGAACTACGAGCAGTACTTC | CASSSQGGGNYEQYF
TRBJ2-1 | TRBV7-3 | TRBD2 | 14 | many | TGTGCCAGCAGCCTGACTAGCGGGACCGATGAGCAGTTCTTC | CASSLTSGTDEQFF
TRBJ2-7 | TRBV12-3/TRBV12-4 | TRBD1 | 14 | NA | TGTGCCAGCAGTCCCCGGGACAGGGGCTCCGAGCAGTACTTC | CASSPRDRGSEQYF
TRBJ2-6 | TRBV6-5 | TRBD1 | 18 | many | TGTGCCAGCAGTTACCTCGGGACAGGGGGCTCTGGGGCCAACGTCCTGACTTTC | CASSYLGTGGSGANVLTF
TRBJ2-3 | TRBV5-1 | NA | 14 | NA | TGCGCCAGCAGCTTTGGCGGGATCCCAGATACGCAGTATTTT | CASSFGGIPDTQYF